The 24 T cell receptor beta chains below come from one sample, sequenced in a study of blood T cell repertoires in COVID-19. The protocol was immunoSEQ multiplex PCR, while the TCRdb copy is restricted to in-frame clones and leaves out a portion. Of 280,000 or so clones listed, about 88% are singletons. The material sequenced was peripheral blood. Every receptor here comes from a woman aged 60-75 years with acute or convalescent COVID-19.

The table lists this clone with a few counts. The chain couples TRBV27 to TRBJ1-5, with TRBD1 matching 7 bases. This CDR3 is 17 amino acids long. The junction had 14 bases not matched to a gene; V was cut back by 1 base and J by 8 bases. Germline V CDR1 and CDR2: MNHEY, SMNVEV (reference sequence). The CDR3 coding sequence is TGTGCCAGCAGTTTATTCGGGGTAGACAGGGCTGTTGAGCCCCAGCATTTT. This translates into CASSLFGVDRAVEPQHF.

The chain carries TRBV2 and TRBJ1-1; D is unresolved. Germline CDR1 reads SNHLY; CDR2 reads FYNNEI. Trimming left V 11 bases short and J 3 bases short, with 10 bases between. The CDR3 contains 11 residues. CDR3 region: CAGNGYTEAFF. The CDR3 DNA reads TGTGCCGGAAACGGGTACACTGAAGCTTTCTTT.

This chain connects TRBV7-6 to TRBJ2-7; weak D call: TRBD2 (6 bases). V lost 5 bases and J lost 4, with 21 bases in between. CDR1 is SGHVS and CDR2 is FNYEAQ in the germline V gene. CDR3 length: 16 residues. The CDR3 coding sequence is TGTGCCAGCAGCCCCCAAGGAGGGAGCGCGAGTTACGAGCAGTACTTC. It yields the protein CASSPQGGSASYEQYF.

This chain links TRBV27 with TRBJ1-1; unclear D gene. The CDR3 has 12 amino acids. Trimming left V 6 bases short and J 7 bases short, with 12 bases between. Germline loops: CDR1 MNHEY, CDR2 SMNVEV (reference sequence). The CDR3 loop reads CASSLGGREAFF. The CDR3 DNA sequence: TGTGCCAGCAGCCTCGGAGGGCGTGAAGCTTTCTTT.

Here the CDR3 reads CASSRDRGFQPQHF. The DNA of the CDR3 is TGTGCCAGCAGCCGGGACAGGGGATTCCAGCCCCAGCATTTT. This chain connects TRBV4-2 to TRBJ1-5, with 10 nucleotides matching TRBD1. Germline-derived CDR1 and CDR2 are LGHNA and YNFKEQ. Losses at the gene ends were 4 bases for V and 7 bases for J; bases not matched to a gene: 4. The CDR3 totals 14 residues.

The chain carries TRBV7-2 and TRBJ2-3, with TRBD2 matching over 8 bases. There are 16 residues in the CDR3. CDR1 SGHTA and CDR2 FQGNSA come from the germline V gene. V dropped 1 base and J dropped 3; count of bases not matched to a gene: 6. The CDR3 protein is CASSLGAGGATDTQYF. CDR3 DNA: TGTGCCAGCAGCTTAGGGGCGGGGGGCGCGACAGATACGCAGTATTTT.

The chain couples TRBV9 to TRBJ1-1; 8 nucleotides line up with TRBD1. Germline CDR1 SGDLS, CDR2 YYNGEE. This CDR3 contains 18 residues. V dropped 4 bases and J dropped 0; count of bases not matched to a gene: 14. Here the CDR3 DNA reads TGTGCCAGCAGCCCCCGAATTGGAACAGGGGGATTGAACACTGAAGCTTTCTTT. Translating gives CASSPRIGTGGLNTEAFF. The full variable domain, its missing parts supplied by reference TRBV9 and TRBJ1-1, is DSGVTQTPKHLITATGQRVTLRCSPRSGDLSVYWYQQSLDQGLQFLIQYYNGEERAKGNILERFSAQQFPDLHSELNLSSLELGDSALYFCASSPRIGTGGLNTEAFFGQGTRLTVV.

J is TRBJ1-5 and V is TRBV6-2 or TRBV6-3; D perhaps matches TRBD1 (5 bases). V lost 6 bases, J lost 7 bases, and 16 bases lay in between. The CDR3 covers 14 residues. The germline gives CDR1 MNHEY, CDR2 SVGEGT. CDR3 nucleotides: TGTGCCAGCAGCCCCCTTACCCGGGGGCAGCCCCAGCATTTT. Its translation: CASSPLTRGQPQHF.

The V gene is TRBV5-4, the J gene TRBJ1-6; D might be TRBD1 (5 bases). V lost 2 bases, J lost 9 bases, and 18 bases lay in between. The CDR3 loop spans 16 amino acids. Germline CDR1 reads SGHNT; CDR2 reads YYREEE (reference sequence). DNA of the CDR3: TGTGCCAGCAGCTTACGTCTTGGGCAGGGTGGTTCACCCCTCCACTTT. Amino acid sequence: CASSLRLGQGGSPLHF.

CDR3 DNA sequence: TGTGCCACCCGTGGTTCGGACACTGAAGCTTTCTTT. Translated: CATRGSDTEAFF. This chain joins TRBV6-5 and TRBJ1-1; D remains unclear. Trimming cost V 10 bases and J 3 bases, with 12 bases left between them. CDR1 is MNHEY, CDR2 SVGAGI, per germline. The CDR3 loop spans 12 amino acids.

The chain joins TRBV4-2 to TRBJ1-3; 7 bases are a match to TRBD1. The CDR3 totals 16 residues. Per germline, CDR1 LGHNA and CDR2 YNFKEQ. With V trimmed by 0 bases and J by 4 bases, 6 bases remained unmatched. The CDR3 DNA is TGTGCCAGCAGCCAAGATCCGACAGGGAAAGGAAACACCATATATTTT. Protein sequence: CASSQDPTGKGNTIYF.

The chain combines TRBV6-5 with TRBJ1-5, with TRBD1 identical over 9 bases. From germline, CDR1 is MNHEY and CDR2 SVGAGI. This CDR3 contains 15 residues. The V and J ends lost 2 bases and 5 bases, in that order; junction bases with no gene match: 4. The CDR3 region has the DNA TGTGCCAGCAGTTACCCGGGACAGGGAGATCAGCCCCAGCATTTT. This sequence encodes CASSYPGQGDQPQHF.

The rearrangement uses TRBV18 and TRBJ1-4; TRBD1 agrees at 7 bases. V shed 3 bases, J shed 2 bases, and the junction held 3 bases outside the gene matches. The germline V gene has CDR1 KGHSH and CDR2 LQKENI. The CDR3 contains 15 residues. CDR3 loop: CASSPTRGTNEKLFF. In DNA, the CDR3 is TGTGCCAGCTCACCGACCAGGGGGACTAATGAAAAACTGTTTTTT.

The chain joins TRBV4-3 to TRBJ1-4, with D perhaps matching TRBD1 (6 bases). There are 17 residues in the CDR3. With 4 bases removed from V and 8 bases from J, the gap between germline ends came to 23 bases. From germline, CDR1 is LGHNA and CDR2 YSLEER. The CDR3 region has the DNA TGCGCCAGCAGCCGGACAGCCTTAAACCCTCGAGGCGAAAAACTGTTTTTT. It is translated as CASSRTALNPRGEKLFF.

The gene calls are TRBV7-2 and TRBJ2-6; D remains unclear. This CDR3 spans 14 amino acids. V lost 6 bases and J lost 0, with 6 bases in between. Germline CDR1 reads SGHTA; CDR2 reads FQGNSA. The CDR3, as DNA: TGTGCCAGCAGGTACGGCTCTGGGGCCAACGTCCTGACTTTC. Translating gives CASRYGSGANVLTF.

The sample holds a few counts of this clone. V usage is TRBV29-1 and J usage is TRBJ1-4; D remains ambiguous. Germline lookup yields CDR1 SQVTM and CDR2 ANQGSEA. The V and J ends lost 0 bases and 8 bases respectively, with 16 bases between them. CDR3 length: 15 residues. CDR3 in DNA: TGCAGCGTTGAAGATATGACTATCCACGGGGAAAAACTGTTTTTT. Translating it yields CSVEDMTIHGEKLFF.

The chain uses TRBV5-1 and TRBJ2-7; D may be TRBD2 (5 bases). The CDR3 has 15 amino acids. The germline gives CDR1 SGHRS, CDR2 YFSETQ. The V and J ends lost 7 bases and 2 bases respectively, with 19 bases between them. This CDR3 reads CASAPEAAQTYEQYF. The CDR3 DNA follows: TGCGCCAGCGCCCCGGAGGCAGCACAGACCTACGAGCAGTACTTC. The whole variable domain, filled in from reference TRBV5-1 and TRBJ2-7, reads KAGVTQTPRYLIKTRGQQVTLSCSPISGHRSVSWYQQTPGQGLQFLFEYFSETQRNKGNFPGRFSGRQFSNSRSEMNVSTLELGDSALYLCASAPEAAQTYEQYFGPGTRLTVT.

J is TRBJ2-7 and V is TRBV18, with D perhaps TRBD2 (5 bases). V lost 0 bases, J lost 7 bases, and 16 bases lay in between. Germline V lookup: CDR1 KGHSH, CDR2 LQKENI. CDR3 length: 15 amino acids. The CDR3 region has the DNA TGTGCCAGCTCACCACCCAGCGGTCTTGGATGGGAGCAGTACTTC. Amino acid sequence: CASSPPSGLGWEQYF.

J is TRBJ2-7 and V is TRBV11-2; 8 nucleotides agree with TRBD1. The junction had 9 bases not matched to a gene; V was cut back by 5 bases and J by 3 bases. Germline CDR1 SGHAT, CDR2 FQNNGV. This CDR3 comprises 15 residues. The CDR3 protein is CASSQDGTGHYEQYF. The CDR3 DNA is TGTGCCAGCAGCCAGGACGGGACAGGCCACTACGAGCAGTACTTC. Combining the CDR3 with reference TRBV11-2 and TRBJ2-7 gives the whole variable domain EAGVAQSPRYKIIEKRQSVAFWCNPISGHATLYWYQQILGQGPKLLIQFQNNGVVDDSQLPKDRFSAERLKGVDSTLKIQPAKLEDSAVYLCASSQDGTGHYEQYFGPGTRLTVT.

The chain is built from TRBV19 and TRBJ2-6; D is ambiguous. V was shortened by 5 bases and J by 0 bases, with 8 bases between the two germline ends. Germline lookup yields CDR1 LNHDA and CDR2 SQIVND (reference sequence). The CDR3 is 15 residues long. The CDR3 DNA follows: TGTGCCAGTAGTCCCGACATCTCTGGGGCCAACGTCCTGACTTTC. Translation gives CASSPDISGANVLTF.

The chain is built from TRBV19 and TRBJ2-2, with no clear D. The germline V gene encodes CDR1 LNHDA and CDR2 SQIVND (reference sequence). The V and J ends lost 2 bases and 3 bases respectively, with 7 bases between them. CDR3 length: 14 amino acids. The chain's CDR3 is CASSIKVDTGELFF. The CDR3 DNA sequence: TGTGCCAGTAGTATAAAAGTAGACACCGGGGAGCTGTTTTTT.

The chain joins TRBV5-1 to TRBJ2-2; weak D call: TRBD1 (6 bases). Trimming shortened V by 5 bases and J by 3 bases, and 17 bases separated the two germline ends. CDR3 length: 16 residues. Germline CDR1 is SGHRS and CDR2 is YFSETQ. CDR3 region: CASRKTGFSDTGELFF. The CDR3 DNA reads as TGCGCCAGCAGAAAAACAGGGTTTTCGGACACCGGGGAGCTGTTTTTT. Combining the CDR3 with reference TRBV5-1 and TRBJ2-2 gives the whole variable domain KAGVTQTPRYLIKTRGQQVTLSCSPISGHRSVSWYQQTPGQGLQFLFEYFSETQRNKGNFPGRFSGRQFSNSRSEMNVSTLELGDSALYLCASRKTGFSDTGELFFGEGSRLTVL.

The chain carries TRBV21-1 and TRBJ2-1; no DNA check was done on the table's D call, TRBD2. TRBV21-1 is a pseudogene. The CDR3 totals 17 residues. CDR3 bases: TGTGCCAGCAGGATCCGACCTCTAGCGGGGGTACACAATGAGCAGTTCTTC. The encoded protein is CASRIRPLAGVHNEQFF.

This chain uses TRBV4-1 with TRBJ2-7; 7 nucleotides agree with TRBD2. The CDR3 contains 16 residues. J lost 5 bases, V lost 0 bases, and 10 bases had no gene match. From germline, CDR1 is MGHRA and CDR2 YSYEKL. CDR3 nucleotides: TGCGCCAGCAGCCAAGACGAAGGGGAGGGGTTCAACGAGCAGTACTTC. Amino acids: CASSQDEGEGFNEQYF.